A selection of T cell receptor beta chains follows, all from one sample in a study of cytomegalovirus exposure and HLA in healthy donors. Some clones are missing from TCRdb's copy, which holds only in-frame ones; the method was immunoSEQ multiplex PCR. The data hold some 110,000 clones, with over 65% observed a single time. The sequenced sample consisted of PBMCs. Receptor source: a woman aged 25 to 39 in good health and CMV-seronegative. The CDR3 runs from the conserved cysteine through the conserved F or W. Fields, in order: J gene, V gene, D gene, clone size, CDR3 protein, CDR3 DNA. The D gene is left open where the match is weak. Clone size appears in some rows only: once, few, many, or a class for an expanded clone.

j_gene: TRBJ2-2
v_gene: TRBV29-1
d_gene: TRBD1
abundance: .
CDR3aa: CSVETGQGPGELFF
CDR3nt: TGCAGCGTTGAAACGGGACAGGGTCCCGGGGAGCTGTTTTTT

j_gene: TRBJ1-5
v_gene: TRBV7-9
d_gene: TRBD1
abundance: .
CDR3aa: CASNSGGHQPQHF
CDR3nt: TGTGCCAGCAACTCAGGGGGCCATCAGCCCCAGCATTTT

j_gene: TRBJ1-2
v_gene: TRBV9
d_gene: TRBD1
abundance: few
CDR3aa: CASSFRTGSDGYTF
CDR3nt: TGTGCCAGCAGCTTTAGGACAGGGTCAGATGGCTACACCTTC

j_gene: TRBJ1-1
v_gene: TRBV2
d_gene: .
abundance: few
CDR3aa: CASSEGAGRAFF
CDR3nt: TGTGCCAGCAGTGAGGGGGCCGGGCGAGCTTTCTTT

j_gene: TRBJ1-1
v_gene: TRBV19
d_gene: TRBD1
abundance: once
CDR3aa: CASRVREGARTEAFF
CDR3nt: TGTGCCAGTAGGGTCAGAGAGGGGGCGAGGACTGAAGCTTTCTTT

j_gene: TRBJ2-5
v_gene: TRBV7-2
d_gene: .
abundance: .
CDR3aa: CASSPQGTRRLGTQYF
CDR3nt: TGTGCCAGCAGCCCCCAAGGGACTCGACGTTTAGGGACCCAGTACTTC

j_gene: TRBJ1-5
v_gene: TRBV7-2
d_gene: .
abundance: .
CDR3aa: CASSLGRGLNQPQHF
CDR3nt: TGTGCCAGCAGCTTAGGCAGGGGCCTCAATCAGCCCCAGCATTTT

j_gene: TRBJ1-1
v_gene: TRBV6-8
d_gene: .
abundance: .
CDR3aa: CASSYPPGRGGNTEAFF
CDR3nt: TGTGCCAGCAGTTACCCGCCGGGTAGGGGGGGGAACACTGAAGCTTTCTTT

j_gene: TRBJ1-5
v_gene: TRBV19
d_gene: .
abundance: once
CDR3aa: CASSISSLGFYSNQPQHF
CDR3nt: TGTGCCAGTAGTATCAGTTCACTAGGCTTTTATAGCAATCAGCCCCAGCATTTT

j_gene: TRBJ1-3
v_gene: TRBV6-5
d_gene: .
abundance: few
CDR3aa: CASSYDTLSGNTIYF
CDR3nt: TGTGCCAGCAGTTACGACACTCTCTCTGGAAACACCATATATTTT

j_gene: TRBJ1-4
v_gene: TRBV30
d_gene: .
abundance: few
CDR3aa: CAWRIGSTANEKLFF
CDR3nt: TGTGCCTGGAGGATAGGGAGTACGGCTAATGAAAAACTGTTTTTT

j_gene: TRBJ1-2
v_gene: TRBV30
d_gene: .
abundance: .
CDR3aa: CAWEALGGYTF
CDR3nt: TGTGCCTGGGAGGCCCTCGGGGGCTACACCTTC

j_gene: TRBJ1-2
v_gene: TRBV2
d_gene: TRBD1
abundance: .
CDR3aa: CASSRGQGVYGYTF
CDR3nt: TGTGCCAGCAGTAGGGGACAGGGAGTCTATGGCTACACCTTC

j_gene: TRBJ2-4
v_gene: TRBV6-1
d_gene: .
abundance: .
CDR3aa: CASRYQGLEDIQYF
CDR3nt: TGTGCCAGCAGATACCAGGGGCTTGAGGACATTCAGTACTTC

j_gene: TRBJ2-1
v_gene: TRBV7-9
d_gene: .
abundance: .
CDR3aa: CASSQEGRSSDEQFF
CDR3nt: TGTGCCAGCAGCCAAGAGGGAAGGAGTTCGGATGAGCAGTTCTTC

j_gene: TRBJ2-2
v_gene: TRBV4-3
d_gene: .
abundance: .
CDR3aa: CASSQDPGANTGELFF
CDR3nt: TGCGCCAGCAGCCAAGATCCAGGGGCGAACACCGGGGAGCTGTTTTTT

j_gene: TRBJ1-1
v_gene: TRBV10-2
d_gene: TRBD1
abundance: .
CDR3aa: CASSRNRGYGGTEAFF
CDR3nt: TGCGCCAGCAGTAGGAACAGGGGCTATGGGGGCACTGAAGCTTTCTTT

j_gene: TRBJ1-1
v_gene: TRBV6-5
d_gene: .
abundance: .
CDR3aa: CASSYGVLENTEAFF
CDR3nt: TGTGCCAGCAGTTACGGTGTACTAGAGAACACTGAAGCTTTCTTT

j_gene: TRBJ1-1
v_gene: TRBV7-9
d_gene: .
abundance: .
CDR3aa: CASSSQGVTEAFF
CDR3nt: TGTGCCAGCAGCTCACAGGGAGTCACTGAAGCTTTCTTT